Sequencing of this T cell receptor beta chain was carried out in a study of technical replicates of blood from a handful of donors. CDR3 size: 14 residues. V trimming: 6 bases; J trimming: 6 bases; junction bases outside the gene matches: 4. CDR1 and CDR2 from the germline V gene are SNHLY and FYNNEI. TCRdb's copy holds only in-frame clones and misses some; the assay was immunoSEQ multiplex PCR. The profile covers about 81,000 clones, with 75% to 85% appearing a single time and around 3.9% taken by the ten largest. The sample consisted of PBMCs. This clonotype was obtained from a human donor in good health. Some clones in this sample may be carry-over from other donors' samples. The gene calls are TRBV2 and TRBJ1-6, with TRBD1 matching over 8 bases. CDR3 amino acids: CASRQGAGNSPLHF. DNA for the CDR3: TGTGCCAGCAGGCAGGGGGCGGGTAATTCACCCCTCCACTTT.